This T cell receptor (beta chain) was found in a study of blood T cell repertoires in COVID-19. Across the whole study: Samples representing acute and convalescent COVID-19 were sourced from the United States, Italy and Spain.

Assay used: immunoSEQ multiplex PCR; TCRdb lists only in-frame clones, some missing. The sample comprises about 320,000 clones, approximately 90% of which are singletons, and 3% to 5% rests with the top ten. The study drew participants aged about 18 to 89 years from under 30 US areas. Categorization into cohorts depended on clinical history that participants reported. The CDR3 has 17 residues. The trim removed 2 bases at V and 10 bases at J, leaving 16 bases unmatched. The germline V gene encodes CDR1 SGHDT and CDR2 YYEEEE. The rearrangement joins TRBV5-6 to TRBJ1-1; TRBD1 aligns across 11 bases. The TCR was taken from a young woman who had been exposed to COVID-19. Sequencing input: PBMCs or T cells enriched from blood (not recorded which). DNA of the CDR3: TGTGCCAGCAGCTTTCTCTCACGGACAGGGGGCGACCCTGGAGCTTTCTTT. It yields the protein CASSFLSRTGGDPGAFF.